The clone carrying this T cell receptor (beta chain) was counted between two and nine times. This sample is drawn from a study of T-cell memory formation after mild COVID-19. Germline CDR1 DFQATT, CDR2 SNEGSKA (reference sequence). This CDR3 has 11 residues. V lost 0 bases and J lost 1, with 0 bases in between. TCRdb re-analysed the 5' RACE reads in MiXCR, keeping a single row per CDR3 protein. This sample has just under 350,000 distinct CDR3 sequences, with about an eighth found just once. This clonotype originated in a man younger than 35 who had mild COVID-19 (a few samples of this study predate the infection). Cell type and time point are not known. Material: PBMCs or a T cell subset sorted from them (not recorded which). V and J are TRBV20-1 and TRBJ1-2, with no clear D. The CDR3 nucleotides read TGCAGTGCTAGAGATAACTATGGCTACACCTTC. Translating gives CSARDNYGYTF.